This T cell receptor (beta chain) stems from a study of cytomegalovirus exposure and HLA in healthy donors. This CDR3 region has 14 residues. Between the trimmed V and J ends, which lost 5 bases and 5 bases, there was a span of 15 bases. Germline-derived CDR1 and CDR2 are MNHEY and SVGAGI. The PCR had 60 Vbeta and 13 Jbeta primers. Original processing methods: An analysis that came later counted 70 million to 100 million unique TCR beta chains, approximately 10 million shared. The method was immunoSEQ multiplex PCR; TCRdb's version includes in-frame clones alone and lacks a portion of them. V and J calls and clone size are copied from that table; D and trimming were computed from the DNA. The sample's table shows under 250,000 clones. Worth noting for this clone: Its antigen is unknown.

Study observations and caveats: Across donors, presence/absence analyses took sequencing depth to be roughly uniform. Some highly shared sequence variants likely arose as a pipeline artifact.

The receptor's source is a girl aged 2 to 9 in good health and CMV-seropositive. The gene calls are TRBV6-5 and TRBJ1-1, with a possible D match to TRBD1 (5 bases). The sequenced sample was PBMCs. The CDR3 region has the DNA TGTGCCAGCAGTCAGACCCAGGGTCTGACTGAAGCTTTCTTT. Residues: CASSQTQGLTEAFF.